Listed below are T cell receptor beta chains from one sample, sequenced in a study of OX40 agonist ivuxolimab in advanced cancers. TCRdb's copy holds only in-frame clones and misses some; the assay was immunoSEQ multiplex PCR. This repertoire shows about 83,000 clones, approximately 88% found once; its top ten account for 7.3%. This specimen was CD4+ or CD8+ T cells sorted from blood, taken in a trial of the OX40 agonist ivuxolimab. All receptors come from an adult with an advanced solid tumor such as melanoma, head and neck, liver or kidney cancer. Both conserved end residues are part of each CDR3. A D gene is named only where the DNA matches it firmly. Clone size is given for some rows only: seen once, a few or many times, or a class if the clone is expanded.

V: TRBV5-1
size: .
J: TRBJ2-3
D: .
length: 14
CDR3: CASSLVSDEDTQYF
DNA: TGCGCCAGCAGCTTGGTTTCCGACGAAGATACGCAGTATTTT

V: TRBV9
size: .
J: TRBJ2-2
D: TRBD2
length: 17
CDR3: CASTGLAGAIRTGELFF
DNA: TGTGCCAGCACCGGGCTAGCGGGGGCTATAAGGACCGGGGAGCTGTTTTTT

V: TRBV28
size: .
J: TRBJ1-4
D: .
length: 11
CDR3: CASRENEKLFF
DNA: TGTGCCAGCAGAGAGAATGAAAAACTGTTTTTT

V: TRBV6-5
size: .
J: TRBJ2-7
D: .
length: 15
CDR3: CATKKSTGLTYEQYF
DNA: TGTGCCACCAAAAAATCGACAGGTTTGACCTACGAGCAGTACTTC

V: TRBV7-3
size: .
J: TRBJ2-1
D: TRBD1
length: 15
CDR3: CASSSGTGLYNEQFF
DNA: TGTGCCAGCAGCTCCGGGACAGGGCTCTACAATGAGCAGTTCTTC

V: TRBV6-1
size: .
J: TRBJ2-3
D: .
length: 15
CDR3: CASSEAWGVLDTQYF
DNA: TGTGCCAGCAGTGAAGCGTGGGGGGTTCTCGATACGCAGTATTTT

V: TRBV30
size: .
J: TRBJ1-3
D: TRBD1
length: 14
CDR3: CAWSDSGGGNTIYF
DNA: TGTGCCTGGAGTGACTCAGGGGGGGGAAACACCATATATTTT

V: TRBV5-1
size: many
J: TRBJ1-1
D: .
length: 15
CDR3: CASSLEGIRGTEAFF
DNA: TGCGCCAGCAGCTTGGAAGGGATTCGCGGCACTGAAGCTTTCTTT

V: TRBV4-1
size: .
J: TRBJ2-3
D: .
length: 14
CDR3: CASSLLLAADTQYF
DNA: TGCGCCAGCAGCCTCCTACTAGCTGCGGATACGCAGTATTTT

V: TRBV7-3
size: .
J: TRBJ2-5
D: .
length: 15
CDR3: CASSPGQVHQETQYF
DNA: TGTGCCAGCAGCCCCGGTCAGGTACACCAAGAGACCCAGTACTTC